This T cell receptor beta chain was recorded in a study of OX40 agonist ivuxolimab in advanced cancers. After removal of 8 bases from V and 1 base from J, the junction contained 5 bases not matched to a gene. This CDR3 region has 16 residues. The germline gives CDR1 SGHTA, CDR2 FQGNSA. Patients had blood sampled at baseline and again on cycle 4 day 1 and cycle 7 day 1. Assay used: immunoSEQ multiplex PCR; TCRdb lists only in-frame clones, some missing. The profile shows 34,000 or so clones, around nine tenths of them singletons. Concerning this clone: Its specificity is unknown.

Notes on the study in general: More expanded clones were found, on average, in CD8+ than in CD4+ T cells.

The receptor was derived from an adult with an advanced solid tumor such as melanoma, head and neck, liver or kidney cancer. The sample in question was CD4+ or CD8+ T cells sorted from blood, obtained in a trial of the OX40 agonist ivuxolimab. This rearrangement joins TRBV7-2 to TRBJ2-3, with TRBD2 matching 14 bases. CDR3 in amino acids: CASPPTSGRGTDTQYF. CDR3 bases: TGTGCCAGCCCTCCGACTAGCGGGAGGGGCACAGATACGCAGTATTTT.